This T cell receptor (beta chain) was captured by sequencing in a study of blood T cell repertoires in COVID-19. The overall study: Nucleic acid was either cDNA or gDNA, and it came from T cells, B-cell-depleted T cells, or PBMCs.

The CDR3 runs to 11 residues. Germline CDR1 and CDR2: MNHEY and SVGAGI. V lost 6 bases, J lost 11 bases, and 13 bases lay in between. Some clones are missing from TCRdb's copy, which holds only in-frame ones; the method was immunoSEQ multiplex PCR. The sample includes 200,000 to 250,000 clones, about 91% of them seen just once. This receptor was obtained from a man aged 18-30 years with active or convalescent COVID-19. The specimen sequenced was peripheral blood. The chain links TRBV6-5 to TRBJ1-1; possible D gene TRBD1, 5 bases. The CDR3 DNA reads TGTGCCAGCAGCGTCGGGGGATGGGCTTTCTTT. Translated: CASSVGGWAFF.